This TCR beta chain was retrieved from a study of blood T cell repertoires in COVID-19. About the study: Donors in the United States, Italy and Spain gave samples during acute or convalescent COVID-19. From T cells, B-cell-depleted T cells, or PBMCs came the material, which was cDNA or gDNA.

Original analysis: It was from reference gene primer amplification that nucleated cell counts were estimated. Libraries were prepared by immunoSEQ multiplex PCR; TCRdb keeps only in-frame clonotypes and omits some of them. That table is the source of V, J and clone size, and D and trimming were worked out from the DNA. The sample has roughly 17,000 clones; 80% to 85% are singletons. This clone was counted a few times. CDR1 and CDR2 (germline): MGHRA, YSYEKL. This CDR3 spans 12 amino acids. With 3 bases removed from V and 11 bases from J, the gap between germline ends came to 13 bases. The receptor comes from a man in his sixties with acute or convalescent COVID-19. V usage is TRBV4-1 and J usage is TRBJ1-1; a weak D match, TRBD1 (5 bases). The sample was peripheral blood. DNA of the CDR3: TGCGCCAGCAGCCAGGGAGGGGCAGAGGCTTTCTTT. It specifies CASSQGGAEAFF.